The clone carrying this T cell receptor beta chain has a count of ten or more. V lost 4 bases to trimming and J lost 2 bases; unmatched junction nucleotides: 5. From germline, CDR1 is LGHDT and CDR2 YNNKEL (reference sequence). The CDR3 sequence is 14 residues long. Amplification of TCR beta CDR3 regions used RNA transcripts. RT-PCR was first run with HTBI primers, then multiplex PCR in a second round. TCRdb redid the calling of the multiplex PCR reads with MiXCR, one entry per CDR3 protein. The profile shows about 340,000 distinct CDR3 sequences, roughly a sixth of them singletons. This record belongs to a study of Graves' ophthalmopathy and Graves' hyperthyroidism.

The chain recombines TRBV3-1 with TRBJ2-7; TRBD2 agrees at 7 bases. Specimen: peripheral blood. This receptor was taken from an adult man with Graves' ophthalmopathy. In nucleotides, the CDR3 is TGTGCCAGCAGCCGCCGTGGGGGGGCCTACGAGCAGTACTTC. The encoded protein is CASSRRGGAYEQYF.